The clone carrying this T cell receptor beta chain was detected ten times or more. This entry comes from a study of T cells in Graves' hyperthyroidism and ophthalmopathy. It was considered stable Graves' hyperthyroidism when ophthalmopathy did not progress within 18 months. Newly diagnosed patients aged 18 to 65 had hyperthyroidism of under 2 months' duration. Uncontrolled infection, other autoimmune disease, pregnancy or lactation disqualified patients from enrolment. Orbital computed tomography, thyroid ultrasound, serum thyroxine and TRAb, and clinical symptoms together informed the diagnoses. The germline CDR1 and CDR2 sequences are LNHNV and YYDKDF (reference sequence). The V and J ends lost 2 bases and 7 bases, in that order; junction bases with no gene match: 9. The CDR3 has 16 amino acids. Researchers amplified the TCR beta CDR3 regions from RNA transcripts. The study used the HTBI primer set for a first-round RT-PCR of the TCR CDR3. TCRdb reanalysed the multiplex PCR reads using MiXCR and keeps one entry per CDR3 protein. This table holds under 550,000 distinct CDR3 sequences, approximately 14% found once.

The genes are TRBV15 and TRBJ1-4, with TRBD1 matching 8 bases. Sequences were obtained from blood. This TCR was sampled from a woman aged 18-29 years with Graves' hyperthyroidism. The CDR3 sequence is CATSRTIGQGTEKLFF. The DNA for the CDR3 is TGTGCCACCAGCAGAACAATCGGACAGGGTACTGAAAAACTGTTTTTT.